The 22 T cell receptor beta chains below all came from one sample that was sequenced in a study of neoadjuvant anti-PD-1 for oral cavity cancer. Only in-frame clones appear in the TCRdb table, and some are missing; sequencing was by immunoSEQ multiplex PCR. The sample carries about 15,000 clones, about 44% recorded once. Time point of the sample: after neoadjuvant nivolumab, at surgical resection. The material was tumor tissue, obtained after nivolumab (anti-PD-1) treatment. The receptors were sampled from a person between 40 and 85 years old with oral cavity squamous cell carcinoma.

DNA for the CDR3: TGCGCCAGCAGCCAAGTAGGCCCAATATCCTATGGCTACACCTTC. Translating it yields CASSQVGPISYGYTF. This chain links TRBV4-3 with TRBJ1-2; D not certain. V was pared by 1 base and J by 4 bases, with 13 bases between. The CDR3 extends over 15 amino acids. CDR1 is LGHNA and CDR2 is YSLEER in the germline V gene.

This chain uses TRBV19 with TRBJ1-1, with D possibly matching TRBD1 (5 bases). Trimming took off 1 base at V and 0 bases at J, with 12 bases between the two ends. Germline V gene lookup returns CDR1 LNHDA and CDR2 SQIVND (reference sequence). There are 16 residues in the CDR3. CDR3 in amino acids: CASSIGTGRVNTEAFF. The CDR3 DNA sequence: TGTGCCAGTAGTATAGGGACCGGCAGGGTGAACACTGAAGCTTTCTTT.

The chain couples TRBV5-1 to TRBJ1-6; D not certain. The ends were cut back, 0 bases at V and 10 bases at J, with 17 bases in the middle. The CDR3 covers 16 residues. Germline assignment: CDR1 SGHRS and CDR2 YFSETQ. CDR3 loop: CASSLEADETGSPLHF. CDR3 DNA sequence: TGCGCCAGCAGCTTGGAAGCGGATGAAACTGGGTCACCCCTCCACTTT.

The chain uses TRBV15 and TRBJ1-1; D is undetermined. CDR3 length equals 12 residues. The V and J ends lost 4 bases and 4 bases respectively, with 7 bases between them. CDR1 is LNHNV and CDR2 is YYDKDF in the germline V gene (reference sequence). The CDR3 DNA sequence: TGTGCCACCAGCAACACCGGCACTGAAGCTTTCTTT. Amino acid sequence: CATSNTGTEAFF.

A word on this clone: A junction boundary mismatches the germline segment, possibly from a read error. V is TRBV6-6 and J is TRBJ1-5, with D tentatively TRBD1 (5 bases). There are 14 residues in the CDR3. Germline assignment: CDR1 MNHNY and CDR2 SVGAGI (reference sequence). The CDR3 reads CACRWGRRDQPQHF. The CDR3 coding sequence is TGTGCCTGCAGATGGGGACGGAGAGATCAGCCCCAGCATTTT.

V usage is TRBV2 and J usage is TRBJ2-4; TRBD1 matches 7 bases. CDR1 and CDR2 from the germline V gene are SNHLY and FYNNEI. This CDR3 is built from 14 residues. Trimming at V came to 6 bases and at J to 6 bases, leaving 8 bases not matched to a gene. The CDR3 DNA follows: TGTGCCAGCAGCGTACAGGGGCAGGGAAACATTCAGTACTTC. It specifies CASSVQGQGNIQYF.

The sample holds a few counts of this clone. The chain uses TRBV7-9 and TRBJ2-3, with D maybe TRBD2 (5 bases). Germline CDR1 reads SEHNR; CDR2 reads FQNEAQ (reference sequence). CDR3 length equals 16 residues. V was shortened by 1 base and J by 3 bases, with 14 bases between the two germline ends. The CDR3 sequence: CASSLVGSGITDTQYF. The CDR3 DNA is TGTGCCAGCAGCTTAGTAGGCAGCGGCATAACAGATACGCAGTATTTT.

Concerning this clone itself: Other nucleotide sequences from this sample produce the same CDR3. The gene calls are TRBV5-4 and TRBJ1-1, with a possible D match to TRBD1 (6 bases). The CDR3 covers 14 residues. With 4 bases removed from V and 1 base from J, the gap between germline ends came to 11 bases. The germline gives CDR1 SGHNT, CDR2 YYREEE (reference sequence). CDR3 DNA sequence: TGTGCCAGCAGCCCGAGGACAGCGAACACTGAAGCTTTCTTT. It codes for CASSPRTANTEAFF.

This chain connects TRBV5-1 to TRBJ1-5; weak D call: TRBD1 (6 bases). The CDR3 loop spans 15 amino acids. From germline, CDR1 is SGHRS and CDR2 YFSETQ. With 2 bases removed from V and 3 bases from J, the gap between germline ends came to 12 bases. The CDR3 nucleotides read TGCGCCAGCAGCTTAGAGGGGGGATTCAATCAGCCCCAGCATTTT. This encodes CASSLEGGFNQPQHF.

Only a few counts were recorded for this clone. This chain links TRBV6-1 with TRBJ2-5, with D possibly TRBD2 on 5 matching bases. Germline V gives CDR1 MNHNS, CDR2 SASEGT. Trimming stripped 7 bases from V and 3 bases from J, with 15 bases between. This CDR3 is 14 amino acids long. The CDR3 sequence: CASTHQGGEETQYF. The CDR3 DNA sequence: TGTGCCAGCACCCACCAAGGAGGTGAAGAGACCCAGTACTTC.

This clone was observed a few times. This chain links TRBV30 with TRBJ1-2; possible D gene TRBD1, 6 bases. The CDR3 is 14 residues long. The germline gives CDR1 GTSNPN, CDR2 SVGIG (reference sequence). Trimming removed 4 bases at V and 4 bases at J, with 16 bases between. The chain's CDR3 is CAWMGDNQLYGYTF. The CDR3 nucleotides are TGTGCCTGGATGGGGGACAACCAACTCTATGGCTACACCTTC.

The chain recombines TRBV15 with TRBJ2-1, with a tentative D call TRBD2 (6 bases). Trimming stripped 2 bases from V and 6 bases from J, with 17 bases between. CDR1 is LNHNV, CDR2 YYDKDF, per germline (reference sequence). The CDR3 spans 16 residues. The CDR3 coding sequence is TGTGCCACCAGCAGATATCGGCTTTTCGGGGGCAATGAGCAGTTCTTC. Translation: CATSRYRLFGGNEQFF.

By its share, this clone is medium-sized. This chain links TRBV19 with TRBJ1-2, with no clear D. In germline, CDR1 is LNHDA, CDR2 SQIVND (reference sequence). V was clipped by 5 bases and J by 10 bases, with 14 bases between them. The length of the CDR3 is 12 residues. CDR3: CASSLGPSSYTF. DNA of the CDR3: TGTGCCAGTAGTCTAGGCCCTTCTTCCTACACCTTC.

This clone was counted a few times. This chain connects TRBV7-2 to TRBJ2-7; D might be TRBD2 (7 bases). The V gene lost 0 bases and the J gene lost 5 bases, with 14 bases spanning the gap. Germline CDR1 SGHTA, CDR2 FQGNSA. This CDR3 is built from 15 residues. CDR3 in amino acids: CASSLARGGRNEQYF. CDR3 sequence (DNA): TGTGCCAGCAGCTTAGCGCGCGGGGGCCGCAACGAGCAGTACTTC.

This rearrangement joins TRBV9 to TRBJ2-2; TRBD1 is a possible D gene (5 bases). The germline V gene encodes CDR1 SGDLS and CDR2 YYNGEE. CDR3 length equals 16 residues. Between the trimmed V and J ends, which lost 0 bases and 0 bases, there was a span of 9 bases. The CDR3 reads CASSVGGRSNTGELFF. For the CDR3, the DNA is TGTGCCAGCAGCGTAGGGGGCAGGTCGAACACCGGGGAGCTGTTTTTT.

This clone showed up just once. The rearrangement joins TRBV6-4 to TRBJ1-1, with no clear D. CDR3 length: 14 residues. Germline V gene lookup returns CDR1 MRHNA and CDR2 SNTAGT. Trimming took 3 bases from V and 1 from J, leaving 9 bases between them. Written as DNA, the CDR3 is TGTGCCAGCAGTGAATTCTCAGAGAACACTGAAGCTTTCTTT. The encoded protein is CASSEFSENTEAFF.

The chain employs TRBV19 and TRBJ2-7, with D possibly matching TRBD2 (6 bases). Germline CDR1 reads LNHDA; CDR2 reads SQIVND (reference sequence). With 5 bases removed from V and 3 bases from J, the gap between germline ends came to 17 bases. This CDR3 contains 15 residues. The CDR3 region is CASSPEWGDGYEQYF. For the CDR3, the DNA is TGTGCCAGTAGTCCAGAATGGGGGGACGGCTACGAGCAGTACTTC.

This CDR3 reads CASAPPAYNSPLHF. In DNA, the CDR3 is TGTGCCAGCGCCCCACCCGCCTATAATTCACCCCTCCACTTT. The rearrangement links TRBV6-1 to TRBJ1-6; D is undetermined. Germline lookup yields CDR1 MNHNS and CDR2 SASEGT. The ends were cut back, 8 bases at V and 2 bases at J, with 10 bases in the middle. The CDR3 has 14 residues.

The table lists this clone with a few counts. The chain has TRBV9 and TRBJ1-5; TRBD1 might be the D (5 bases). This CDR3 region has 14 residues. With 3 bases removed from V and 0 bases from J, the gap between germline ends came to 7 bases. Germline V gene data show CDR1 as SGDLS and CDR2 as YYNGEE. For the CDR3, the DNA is TGTGCCAGCAGCGAAGACAGTAGCAATCAGCCCCAGCATTTT. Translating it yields CASSEDSSNQPQHF.

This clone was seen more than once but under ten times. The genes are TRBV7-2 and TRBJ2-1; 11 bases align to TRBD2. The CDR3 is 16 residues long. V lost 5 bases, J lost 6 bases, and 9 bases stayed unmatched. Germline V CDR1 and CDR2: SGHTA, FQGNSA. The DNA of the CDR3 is TGTGCCAGCAGCCTTAGCGGGGGGGCTGACGGCAATGAGCAGTTCTTC. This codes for CASSLSGGADGNEQFF.

The CDR3 is CASLANDRGRGDTQYF. The CDR3 nucleotides are TGTGCCAGTCTAGCGAATGACAGGGGCCGGGGAGATACGCAGTATTTT. This sequence joins TRBV19 and TRBJ2-3; TRBD1 matches 8 bases. Germline values: CDR1 LNHDA, CDR2 SQIVND (reference sequence). The J segment lost 5 bases and the V segment lost 8 bases, leaving 15 bases of the junction unmatched. The CDR3 consists of 16 residues.

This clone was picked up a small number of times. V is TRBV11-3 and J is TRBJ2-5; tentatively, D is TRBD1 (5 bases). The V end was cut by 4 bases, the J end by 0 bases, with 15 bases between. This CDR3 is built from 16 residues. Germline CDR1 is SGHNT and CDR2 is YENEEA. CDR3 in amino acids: CASSSVGQGDQETQYF. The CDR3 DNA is TGTGCCAGCAGCTCCGTCGGGCAGGGTGACCAAGAGACCCAGTACTTC.